This record covers a single T cell receptor beta chain. No antigen is known for it. Using immunoSEQ multiplex PCR, the repertoire was profiled, and TCRdb retains in-frame clones only, with some absent. The sample has 22,000 or so clones; more than 60% are singletons. All the patients suffered relapse after autologous stem cell transplantation, and brentuximab vedotin exposure differed. Per the germline V gene, CDR1 is MNHEY and CDR2 is SMNVEV (reference sequence). Unmatched junction bases numbered 7, after V lost 3 bases and J lost 5 bases. There are 14 residues in the CDR3. The source of the sample is a study of PD-1 blockade in classical Hodgkin lymphoma. Notes on the study in general: Exclusion was the outcome for patients who began nivolumab under 1 year after ASCT. By C4D1 there was a significant rise in CD4+ TCR diversity but not in CD8+ TCR diversity.

This receptor was obtained from a human donor with classical Hodgkin lymphoma. Material: peripheral blood mononuclear cells (PBMCs), obtained before the second cycle of nivolumab. The chain carries TRBV27 and TRBJ2-7; 7 nucleotides agree with TRBD1. This CDR3 reads CASSFSTQGNEQYF. CDR3 nucleotides: TGTGCCAGCAGTTTCTCCACACAGGGGAACGAGCAGTACTTC.